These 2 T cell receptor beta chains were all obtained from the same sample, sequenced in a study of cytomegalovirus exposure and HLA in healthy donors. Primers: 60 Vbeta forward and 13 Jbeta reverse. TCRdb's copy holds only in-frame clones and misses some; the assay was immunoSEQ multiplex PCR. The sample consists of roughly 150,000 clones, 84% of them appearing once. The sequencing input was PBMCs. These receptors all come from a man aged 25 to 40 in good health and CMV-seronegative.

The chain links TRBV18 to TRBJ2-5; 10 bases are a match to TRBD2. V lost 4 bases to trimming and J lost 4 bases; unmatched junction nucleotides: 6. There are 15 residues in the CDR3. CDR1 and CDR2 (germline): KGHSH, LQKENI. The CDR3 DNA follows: TGTGCCAGCTCACTAGAGCGGGGGGGCGCAGAGACCCAGTACTTC. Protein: CASSLERGGAETQYF.

CDR3 in amino acids: CASIPRTTGNTEAFF. CDR3 nucleotides: TGTGCCAGCATCCCTAGAACGACAGGGAACACTGAAGCTTTCTTT. The chain employs TRBV7-9 and TRBJ1-1, with a possible D match to TRBD1 (6 bases). CDR3 length: 15 residues. V was shortened by 7 bases and J by 1 base, with 16 bases between the two germline ends. Germline CDR1 reads SEHNR; CDR2 reads FQNEAQ (reference sequence).